This T cell receptor beta chain was identified in a study of CD8+CD57+ T cells in acquired aplastic anemia. Previously, flow cytometry had revealed CD8+CD57+ cell expansion in the patients chosen for sequencing. Blood was sampled before the patients had received any therapy. CDR3 length: 15 amino acids. The trim removed 6 bases at V and 0 bases at J, leaving 4 bases unmatched. CDR1 DFQATT and CDR2 SNEGSKA come from the germline V gene (reference sequence). This clonotype came up many times. Using genomic DNA as the template, TCR beta VDJ and CDR3 profiling was carried out. TCRdb passed the reads through MiXCR, listing each CDR3 protein once. The sample yields approximately 250,000 distinct CDR3 sequences, approximately 80% seen once.

The chain combines TRBV20-1 with TRBJ2-3, with 12 bases lining up with TRBD2. The source material was sorted CD4+, CD8+, or CD8+CD57+ T cells (not recorded which) from PBMCs. The clonotype comes from a human donor with aplastic anemia. CDR3 bases: TGCAGTGCCAAGGGGACTAGCGGGAGCACAGATACGCAGTATTTT. Residues: CSAKGTSGSTDTQYF.